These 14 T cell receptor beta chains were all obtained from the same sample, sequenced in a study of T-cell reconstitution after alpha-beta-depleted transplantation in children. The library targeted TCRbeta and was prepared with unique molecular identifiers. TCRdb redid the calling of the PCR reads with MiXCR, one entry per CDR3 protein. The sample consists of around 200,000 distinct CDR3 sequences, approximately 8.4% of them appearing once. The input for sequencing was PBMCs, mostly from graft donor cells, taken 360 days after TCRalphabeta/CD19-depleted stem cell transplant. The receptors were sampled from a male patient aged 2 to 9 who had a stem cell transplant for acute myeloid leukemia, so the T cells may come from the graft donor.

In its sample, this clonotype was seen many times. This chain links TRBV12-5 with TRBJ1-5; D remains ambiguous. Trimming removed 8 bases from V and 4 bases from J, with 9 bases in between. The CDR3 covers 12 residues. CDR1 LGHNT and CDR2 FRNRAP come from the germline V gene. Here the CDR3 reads CASRTQNQPQHF. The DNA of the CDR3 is TGTGCTAGTCGGACTCAAAATCAGCCCCAGCATTTT.

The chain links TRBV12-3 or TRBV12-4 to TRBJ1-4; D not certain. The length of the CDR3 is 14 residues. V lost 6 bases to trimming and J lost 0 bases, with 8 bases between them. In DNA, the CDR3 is TGTGCCAGCAGGGACGGTTCAACTAATGAAAAACTGTTTTTT. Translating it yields CASRDGSTNEKLFF.

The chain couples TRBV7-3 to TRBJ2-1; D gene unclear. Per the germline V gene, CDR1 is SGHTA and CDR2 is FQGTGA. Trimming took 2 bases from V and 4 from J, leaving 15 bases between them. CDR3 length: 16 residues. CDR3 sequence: CASSLGSKPFYNEQFF. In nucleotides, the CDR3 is TGTGCCAGCAGCTTAGGGTCTAAACCTTTTTACAATGAGCAGTTCTTC.

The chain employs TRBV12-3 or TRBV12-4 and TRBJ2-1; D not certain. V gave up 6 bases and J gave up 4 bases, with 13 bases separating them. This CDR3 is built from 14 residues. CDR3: CASSKGPQYNEQFF. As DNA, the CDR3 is TGTGCCAGCAGCAAAGGACCCCAGTACAATGAGCAGTTCTTC.

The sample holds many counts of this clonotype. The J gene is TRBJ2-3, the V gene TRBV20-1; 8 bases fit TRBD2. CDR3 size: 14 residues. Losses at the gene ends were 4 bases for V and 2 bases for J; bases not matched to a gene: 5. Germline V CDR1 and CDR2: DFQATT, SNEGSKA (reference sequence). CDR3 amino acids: CSAKLAALTDTQYF. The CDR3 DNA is TGCAGTGCTAAACTAGCGGCCCTCACAGATACGCAGTATTTT.

For the CDR3, the DNA is TGCGCCAGCAGCTTGTTAGGGGATGAAGACGAGCAGTACGTC. This sequence encodes CASSLLGDEDEQYV. This chain uses TRBV5-1 with TRBJ2-7; D might be TRBD1 (5 bases). V lost 1 base, J lost 5 bases, and 13 bases lay in between. This CDR3 comprises 14 residues. Looked up from germline, CDR1 is SGHRS and CDR2 is YFSETQ.

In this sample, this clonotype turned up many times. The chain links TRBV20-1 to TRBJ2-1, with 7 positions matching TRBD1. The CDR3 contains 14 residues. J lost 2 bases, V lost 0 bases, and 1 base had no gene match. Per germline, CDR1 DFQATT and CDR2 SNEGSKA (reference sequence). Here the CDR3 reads CSAREGTAYNEQFF. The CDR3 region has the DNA TGCAGTGCTAGAGAGGGGACAGCCTACAATGAGCAGTTCTTC.

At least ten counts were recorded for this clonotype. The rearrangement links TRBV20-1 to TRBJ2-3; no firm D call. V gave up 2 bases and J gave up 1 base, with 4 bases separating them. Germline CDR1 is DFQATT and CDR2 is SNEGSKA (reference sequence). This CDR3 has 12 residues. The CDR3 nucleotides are TGCAGTGCTAGACCTCGCACAGATACGCAGTATTTT. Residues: CSARPRTDTQYF.

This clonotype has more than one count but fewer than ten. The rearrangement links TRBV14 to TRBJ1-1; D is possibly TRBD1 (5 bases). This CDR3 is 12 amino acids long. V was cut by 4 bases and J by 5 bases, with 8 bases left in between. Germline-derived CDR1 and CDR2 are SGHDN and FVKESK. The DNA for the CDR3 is TGTGCCAGCAGCCTCCGGACAACTGAAGCTTTCTTT. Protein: CASSLRTTEAFF.

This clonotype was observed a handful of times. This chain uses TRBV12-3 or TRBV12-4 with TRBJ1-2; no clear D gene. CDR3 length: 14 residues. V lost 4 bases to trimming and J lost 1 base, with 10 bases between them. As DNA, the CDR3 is TGTGCCAGCAGTTCAAACAGACTTAACTATGGCTACACCTTC. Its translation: CASSSNRLNYGYTF.

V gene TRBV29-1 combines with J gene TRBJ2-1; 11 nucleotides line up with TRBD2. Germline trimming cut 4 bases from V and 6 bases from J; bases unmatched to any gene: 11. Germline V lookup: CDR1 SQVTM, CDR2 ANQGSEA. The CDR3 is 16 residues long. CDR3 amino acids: CSVVRIAGGPANEQFF. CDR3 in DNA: TGCAGCGTTGTCCGGATAGCGGGGGGGCCGGCCAATGAGCAGTTCTTC.

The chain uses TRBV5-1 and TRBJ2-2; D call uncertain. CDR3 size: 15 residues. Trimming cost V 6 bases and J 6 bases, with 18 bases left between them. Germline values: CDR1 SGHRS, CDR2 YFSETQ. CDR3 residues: CASTQTEIWAGELFF. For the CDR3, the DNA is TGCGCCAGCACCCAAACAGAGATCTGGGCCGGGGAGCTGTTTTTT.

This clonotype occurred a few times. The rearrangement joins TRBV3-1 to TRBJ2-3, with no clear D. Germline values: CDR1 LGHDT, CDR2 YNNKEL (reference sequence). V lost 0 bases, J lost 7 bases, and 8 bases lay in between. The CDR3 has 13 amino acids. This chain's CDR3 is CASSQDRSNTQYF. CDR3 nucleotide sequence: TGTGCCAGCAGCCAAGATAGGAGTAATACGCAGTATTTT.

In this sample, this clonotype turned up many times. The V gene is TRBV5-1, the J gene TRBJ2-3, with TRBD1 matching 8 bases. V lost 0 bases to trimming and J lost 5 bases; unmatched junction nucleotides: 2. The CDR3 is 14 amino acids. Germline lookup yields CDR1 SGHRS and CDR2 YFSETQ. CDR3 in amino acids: CASSLGQGLDTQYF. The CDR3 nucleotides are TGCGCCAGCAGCTTGGGACAGGGGCTAGATACGCAGTATTTT.